This T cell receptor beta chain came from a study of blood T cell repertoires in COVID-19. V lost 4 bases to trimming and J lost 9 bases, with 13 bases between them. The CDR3 runs 13 residues. Germline V gene sequence: CDR1 SGHKS, CDR2 YYEKEE (reference sequence). Those enrolled in Seattle joined during active infection and were followed longitudinally afterward. Per the authors' pipeline: Reference gene primer amplification gave estimated nucleated cell counts. Produced via immunoSEQ multiplex PCR; TCRdb's table is partial and in-frame only. That table furnishes V, J and clone size, whereas the DNA furnished D and trimming. The sample shows a few hundred thousand clones, approximately 90% of them seen only once.

The TCR comes from a woman in her fifties or sixties with COVID-19, enrolled during active disease. The chain combines TRBV5-5 with TRBJ2-2, with D hard to call. The specimen sequenced was peripheral blood. The CDR3 nucleotides read TGTGCCAGCAGCCTTACGCTATACCGGGAGCTGTTTTTT. It is translated as CASSLTLYRELFF.